These T cell receptor beta chains were read from a single sample in a study of T cell responses to AZD1222 COVID-19 vaccine. TCRdb's copy holds only in-frame clones and misses some; the assay was immunoSEQ multiplex PCR. The data contain some 200,000 clones, 85% to 95% of them singletons. The sequences come from peripheral blood, collected on day 0 of MenACWY control vaccination. The source of these receptors is an adult in good health. Both conserved end residues are part of each CDR3.

CDR3	V	J
CASSRSYEQYF	TRBV14	TRBJ2-7
CASSPEGQGGYEQYF	TRBV5-6	TRBJ2-7
CASSRRDRGPNTEAFF	TRBV27	TRBJ1-1
CASSSGTGIRYEQYF	TRBV5-6	TRBJ2-7
CASKQGTANTEAFF	TRBV6-5	TRBJ1-1
CASSPQGNIQYF	TRBV7-2	TRBJ2-4
CASSQEGGNWVGNTGELFF	TRBV4-3	TRBJ2-2
CASSQEGDPLYGYTF	TRBV4-2	TRBJ1-2
CASSQPGTGPPLYGYTF	TRBV3-1/TRBV3-2	TRBJ1-2
CASSLAQDRGYGYTF	TRBV5-1	TRBJ1-2
CASRPTEAYGYTF	TRBV28	TRBJ1-2
CSAGLETQYF	TRBV20-1	TRBJ2-5
CASSFLAGAQETQYF	TRBV28	TRBJ2-5
CASLRLNTEAFF	TRBV6-5	TRBJ1-1
CASTQQGGNNYGYTF	TRBV5-1	TRBJ1-2
CAWSVKAGGSYEQYF	TRBV30	TRBJ2-7
CSVTGQGLMNTEAFF	TRBV29-1	TRBJ1-1
CASSRKAVSYEQYF	TRBV6-5	TRBJ2-7
CASSIGQGRSDTEAFF	TRBV7-9	TRBJ1-1
CASSLSALDSTEAFF	TRBV5-4	TRBJ1-1
CASSPDLRAGYTF	TRBV7-8	TRBJ1-2
CASSPRSETQYF	TRBV7-2	TRBJ2-5
CASSPEQGRNSPLHF	TRBV18	TRBJ1-6
CASSQGGTGGLGGYTF	TRBV4-2	TRBJ1-2
CAISATGGETQYF	TRBV10-3	TRBJ2-5
CASRSRGFNEQFF	TRBV27	TRBJ2-1
CASSRRQVDEQYF	TRBV18	TRBJ2-7
CASSSTSGMGTEAFF	TRBV7-2	TRBJ1-1